This TCR beta chain was captured by sequencing in a study of cytomegalovirus exposure and HLA in healthy donors. Vbeta (60) and Jbeta (13) primers were used in the PCR. Assay used: immunoSEQ multiplex PCR; TCRdb lists only in-frame clones, some missing. Found here are about 140,000 clones; the top ten clones hold around 2.2%. The CDR3 loop spans 15 amino acids. Germline V gene lookup returns CDR1 SNHLY and CDR2 FYNNEI. V lost 4 bases to trimming and J lost 10 bases; unmatched junction nucleotides: 6. Points on this clone: The antigen is undetermined.

Study results and caveats: One variant, a missense change in DCLRE1C, was linked in a later analysis to TCR beta V- and J-gene trimming.

The material sequenced was PBMCs. The genes are TRBV2 and TRBJ2-1, with 14 bases identical to TRBD2. This TCR was sampled from a woman younger than 35 in good health and CMV-seronegative. CDR3 bases: TGTGCCAGCAGTGCGACTAGCGGGAGGGGGCGGGAGCAGTTCTTC. It encodes CASSATSGRGREQFF.